This T cell receptor (beta chain) stems from a study of cytomegalovirus exposure and HLA in healthy donors. Findings of the study overall: In vitro assays verified that three CMV-associated chains recognized CMV antigens specifically. Indistinguishable V segments, including TRBV6-2 and TRBV6-3, were excluded.

This CDR3 comprises 15 residues. Germline assignment: CDR1 SGHDT and CDR2 YYEEEE. After removal of 4 bases from V and 5 bases from J, the junction contained 6 bases not matched to a gene. Concerning this clone itself: Its antigen is not identified.

PCR used 60 Vbeta primers and 13 Jbeta primers. The method was immunoSEQ multiplex PCR; TCRdb's version includes in-frame clones alone and lacks a portion of them. Of about 110,000 clones in the sample, around 62% are singletons; the top ten hold 3.8%. The rearrangement uses TRBV5-6 and TRBJ1-2; 12 positions match TRBD1. This clonotype was obtained from a man aged 30 to 39 in good health and CMV-seropositive. What was sequenced was PBMCs. In DNA form, the CDR3 reads TGTGCCAGCAGCGTCCGGGACAGGGGGCCATATGGCTACACCTTC. This sequence encodes CASSVRDRGPYGYTF.